This T cell receptor beta chain was documented in a study of graft-versus-host responses after intestinal transplantation. Background on the study: The recipients all started with anti-thymocyte globulin induction and then took tacrolimus and steroids for two to four years.

The CDR3 consists of 15 residues. Germline CDR1 MNHEY, CDR2 SMNVEV (reference sequence). With 6 bases clipped from V and 0 bases from J, the junction kept 7 bases outside the gene matches. Repertoires were generated with immunoSEQ multiplex PCR, while TCRdb's copy carries only in-frame clones and drops some. The table records 95,000 to 150,000 clones, approximately 95% of them present only once. With regard to this clone: As yet, its antigen is unknown.

This receptor was identified in a human donor who received an intestinal transplant. This sequence joins TRBV27 and TRBJ2-7; the match to TRBD2 covers 8 bases. The sample was unstimulated CD8+ T cells sorted from spleen or lymph node cells, taken before intestinal transplant. CDR3 sequence: CASSRATSDSYEQYF. Written as DNA, the CDR3 is TGTGCCAGCAGCCGGGCGACTAGCGACTCCTACGAGCAGTACTTC.